Given below is one TCR beta chain in context. Its antigen is unidentified. Other nucleotide sequences in the sample specify the same CDR3. Stated time point: inflamed ileum from the surgical specimen. Measured with immunoSEQ multiplex PCR; TCRdb has only the in-frame clones, and not every one. Among around 15,000 clones, over 75% were seen once, and the ten largest hold roughly 14%. These data originate in a study of T cell repertoires in ileal Crohn's disease. Study results and limitations: Endoscopic recurrence occurred in every patient whose clonality exceeded 26.8%.

Trimming left V 0 bases short and J 2 bases short, with 5 bases between. The germline V gene has CDR1 GTSNPN and CDR2 SVGIG (reference sequence). CDR3 size: 12 residues. The specimen was ileal tissue. The genes are TRBV30 and TRBJ2-7; D is unresolved. The sequence was obtained from an adult with Crohn's disease. CDR3 bases: TGTGCCTGGAGTGTCAGTACCTACGAGCAGTACTTC. Its protein is CAWSVSTYEQYF. Full variable domain (outside the CDR3, taken from reference TRBV30 and TRBJ2-7): SQTIHQWPATLVQPVGSPLSLECTVEGTSNPNLYWYRQAAGRGLQLLFYSVGIGQISSEVPQNLSASRPQDRQFILSSKKLLLSDSGFYLCAWSVSTYEQYFGPGTRLTVT.